A selection of T cell receptor beta chains follows, all from one sample in a study of T cell responses to AZD1222 COVID-19 vaccine. Profiling relied on immunoSEQ multiplex PCR, and the TCRdb table lists in-frame clones only, not all of them. The sample includes about 200,000 clones, roughly 92% of them seen just once. Specimen: peripheral blood, collected 28 days after the second dose of the MenACWY control vaccine. The receptors originated from an adult who received the MenACWY meningococcal vaccine as a control. CDR3s include the opening cysteine and the closing phenylalanine or tryptophan. The D gene is left open where the match is weak. Expanded clones are given a class, and other clones once, few, many or no size at all.

V: TRBV19; J: TRBJ2-2; size: NA; D: TRBD2; DNA: TGTGCCAGTAGTACCGGAGCGGGAAGCACCGGGGAGCTGTTTTTT; CDR3: CASSTGAGSTGELFF
V: TRBV5-1; J: TRBJ2-7; size: NA; D: NA; DNA: TGCGCCAGCGGCCCGGTGGGTACCTACGAGCAGTACTTC; CDR3: CASGPVGTYEQYF
V: TRBV11-1; J: TRBJ2-7; size: NA; D: NA; DNA: TGTGCCAGCAGCTTTTCCCTGACAGGACCGTTGGGCGAGCAGTACTTC; CDR3: CASSFSLTGPLGEQYF
V: TRBV7-9; J: TRBJ1-5; size: NA; D: NA; DNA: TGTGCCAGCAGCTTCCCAGGGGAGTATCAGCCCCAGCATTTT; CDR3: CASSFPGEYQPQHF
V: TRBV27; J: TRBJ1-1; size: NA; D: NA; DNA: TGTGCCAGCAGTTACGGGAACACTGAAGCTTTCTTT; CDR3: CASSYGNTEAFF
V: TRBV14; J: TRBJ2-1; size: NA; D: NA; DNA: TGTGCCAGCAGTCCGCCCAGCCAGGACTATGAGCAGTTCTTC; CDR3: CASSPPSQDYEQFF
V: TRBV18; J: TRBJ2-7; size: once; D: NA; DNA: TGTGCCAGCTCACGGGATGAGGGTTTGGGAGAGCAGTACTTC; CDR3: CASSRDEGLGEQYF
V: TRBV13; J: TRBJ2-1; size: NA; D: TRBD2; DNA: TGTGCCAGCACCAGTCCTGGACTAGCGGCTAATGAGCAGTTCTTC; CDR3: CASTSPGLAANEQFF
V: TRBV21-1; J: TRBJ2-3; size: NA; D: NA; DNA: TGTGCCAGCCCCTCAGGAGGGCCCCGAGATACGCAGTATTTT; CDR3: CASPSGGPRDTQYF
V: TRBV2; J: TRBJ2-7; size: NA; D: NA; DNA: TGTGCCAGCAGTTGGACCGTGTACGAGCAGTACTTC; CDR3: CASSWTVYEQYF
V: TRBV12-3/TRBV12-4; J: TRBJ1-1; size: NA; D: NA; DNA: TGTGCCAGCAGTTTGGCGAACACTGAAGCTTTCTTT; CDR3: CASSLANTEAFF
V: TRBV28; J: TRBJ2-1; size: NA; D: TRBD2; DNA: TGTGCCAGCAGTCCCATAGTGAGCGGGAGGGAGCAGTTCTTC; CDR3: CASSPIVSGREQFF
V: TRBV28; J: TRBJ2-7; size: once; D: TRBD2; DNA: TGTGCCAGCAGGGAGGTCTCCTGGGACGTATCCGGGACTAGCGGGGAAAGCTCCTACGAGCAGTACTTC; CDR3: CASREVSWDVSGTSGESSYEQYF
V: TRBV2; J: TRBJ2-1; size: NA; D: NA; DNA: TGTGCCAGCAGACAGGGATCCTACAATGAGCAGTTCTTC; CDR3: CASRQGSYNEQFF
V: TRBV19; J: TRBJ2-7; size: once; D: NA; DNA: TGTGCCAGTAGTGCCAAACAGGGTCGGAGGAGGGACGAGCAGTACTTC; CDR3: CASSAKQGRRRDEQYF
V: TRBV5-6; J: TRBJ2-1; size: NA; D: TRBD2; DNA: TGTGCCAGCAGCTCACCGACGACTAGCGGAGGGTACAATGAGCAGTTCTTC; CDR3: CASSSPTTSGGYNEQFF
V: TRBV11-1; J: TRBJ1-3; size: NA; D: NA; DNA: TGTGCCAGCAGCTTTAGCGACGACTCGGGAAACACCATATATTTT; CDR3: CASSFSDDSGNTIYF
V: TRBV4-2; J: TRBJ1-6; size: NA; D: TRBD1; DNA: TGTGCCAGCAGCCAAGAGACAGGGTCCGACAATTCACCCCTCCACTTT; CDR3: CASSQETGSDNSPLHF
V: TRBV7-2; J: TRBJ2-5; size: NA; D: NA; DNA: TGTGCCAGCAGCCGGGGCAGGCAAGAGACCCAGTACTTC; CDR3: CASSRGRQETQYF
V: TRBV6-4; J: TRBJ2-3; size: few; D: TRBD2; DNA: TGTGCCAGCGGGGAAGCGGGGAGCACAGATACGCAGTATTTT; CDR3: CASGEAGSTDTQYF
V: TRBV7-9; J: TRBJ2-1; size: NA; D: NA; DNA: TGTGCCAGCAGCTTAAGAGGGACCCTTTACAATGAGCAGTTCTTC; CDR3: CASSLRGTLYNEQFF
V: TRBV10-3; J: TRBJ2-1; size: NA; D: NA; DNA: TGTGCCATCAGTGAGTCGGGACGGAACACCGGTGGTCAGTTCTTC; CDR3: CAISESGRNTGGQFF
V: TRBV12-3/TRBV12-4; J: TRBJ1-1; size: NA; D: NA; DNA: TGTGCCAGCAGTTTCGTCAGGAACACTGAAGCTTTCTTT; CDR3: CASSFVRNTEAFF
V: TRBV3-1/TRBV3-2; J: TRBJ2-5; size: NA; D: TRBD1; DNA: TGTGCCAGCAGCCAAGGGGTGGGACAGGGGGCGCGTGGCCAGTACTTC; CDR3: CASSQGVGQGARGQYF
V: TRBV7-6; J: TRBJ1-1; size: NA; D: TRBD1; DNA: TGTGCCAGCAGCTTACAGGGGGGAATGAACACTGAAGCTTTCTTT; CDR3: CASSLQGGMNTEAFF
V: TRBV5-1; J: TRBJ2-5; size: NA; D: NA; DNA: TGCGCCAGCAGATCCGGGACGGAAGAGACCCAGTACTTC; CDR3: CASRSGTEETQYF
V: TRBV11-2; J: TRBJ1-6; size: NA; D: TRBD1; DNA: TGTGCCAGCAGCTTGACAGGGGATTCACCCCTCCACTTT; CDR3: CASSLTGDSPLHF
V: TRBV6-4; J: TRBJ1-1; size: NA; D: TRBD1; DNA: TGTGCCAGCAGCGTGGACAGGGGCACTGAAGCTTTCTTT; CDR3: CASSVDRGTEAFF
V: TRBV7-3; J: TRBJ1-1; size: NA; D: NA; DNA: TGTGCCAGCAGCACCCAAGGACAGTCTGAAGCTTTCTTT; CDR3: CASSTQGQSEAFF
V: TRBV19; J: TRBJ2-3; size: NA; D: NA; DNA: TGTGCCAGTAGTATGTTGGGCTCCGGCACAGATACGCAGTATTTT; CDR3: CASSMLGSGTDTQYF
V: TRBV29-1; J: TRBJ2-2; size: NA; D: NA; DNA: TGCAGCGTTGTATACCACCCTAGAGGGACCGACACCGGGGAGCTGTTTTTT; CDR3: CSVVYHPRGTDTGELFF
V: TRBV21-1; J: TRBJ1-5; size: NA; D: NA; DNA: TGTGCCAGCAGCACCGGACAGTATAGCAATCAGCCCCAGCATTTT; CDR3: CASSTGQYSNQPQHF
V: TRBV4-2; J: TRBJ2-7; size: NA; D: TRBD1; DNA: TGTGCCAGCAGCCACCTACAGGGGGGAGCCTACGAGCAGTACTTC; CDR3: CASSHLQGGAYEQYF
V: TRBV5-1; J: TRBJ2-2; size: once; D: NA; DNA: TGCGCCAGCAGCTTGGGGACCTTCACCGGGGAGCTGTTTTTT; CDR3: CASSLGTFTGELFF
V: TRBV7-9; J: TRBJ1-5; size: NA; D: TRBD1; DNA: TGTGCCAGCAGCCGACAGGGGACCAATCAGCCCCAGCATTTT; CDR3: CASSRQGTNQPQHF
V: TRBV12-3/TRBV12-4; J: TRBJ2-5; size: NA; D: NA; DNA: TGTGCCAGCAGCCGGGAGTTCCAAGAGACCCAGTACTTC; CDR3: CASSREFQETQYF